The 23 T cell receptor beta chains below were found in one sample sequenced in a study of post-analysis software for immune sequencing data. Study-wide findings and caveats: Controls had lower frequencies than patients of about five TRBV segments, which included TRBV5-6, TRBV5-1 and TRBV20-1.

Unique molecular identifiers had been added to the TCR beta cDNA libraries. TCRdb reprocessed the PCR reads via MiXCR and lists one record per CDR3 protein. In the table there are 350,000 to 450,000 distinct CDR3 sequences, more than 30% of which are singletons. No antigens are known for them. The sample consisted of blood. All receptors come from a girl aged 2-9 years with multiple sclerosis.

V gene TRBV28 combines with J gene TRBJ2-5; tentatively, D is TRBD1 or TRBD2 (7 bases each). Trimming shortened V by 6 bases and J by 3 bases, and 17 bases separated the two germline ends. The germline V gene has CDR1 MDHEN and CDR2 SYDVKM. This CDR3 spans 15 amino acids. The DNA for the CDR3 is TGTGCCAGCAGGCAGGGGAGGGGGCTCGAAGAGACCCAGTACTTC. This gives the protein CASRQGRGLEETQYF.

The gene calls are TRBV5-1 and TRBJ2-7; TRBD2 matches at 10 bases. Germline trimming cut 2 bases from V and 3 bases from J; bases unmatched to any gene: 2. Germline CDR1 and CDR2: SGHRS and YFSETQ. The CDR3 extends over 14 amino acids. Here the CDR3 DNA reads TGCGCCAGCAGCTTCGCTAGCGGGGGCTACGAGCAGTACTTC. Amino acids: CASSFASGGYEQYF.

The V call is TRBV12-3 or TRBV12-4, the J call TRBJ1-1; weak D call: TRBD1 (5 bases). This CDR3 spans 14 amino acids. Trimming took off 4 bases at V and 5 bases at J, with 14 bases between the two ends. The chain's CDR3 is CASSSGGWGTEAFF. The CDR3 region has the DNA TGTGCCAGCAGTTCGGGGGGGTGGGGAACTGAAGCTTTCTTT.

There are a few counts of this clonotype. V gene TRBV18 combines with J gene TRBJ2-7; 7 nucleotides line up with TRBD1. The CDR3 has 14 amino acids. CDR1 and CDR2 (germline): KGHSH, LQKENI. V lost 3 bases to trimming and J lost 4 bases; unmatched junction nucleotides: 6. The CDR3 reads CASSPRTGEYEQYF. CDR3 nucleotides: TGTGCCAGCTCACCGAGAACAGGGGAATACGAGCAGTACTTC. The complete variable domain, with remaining parts taken from reference TRBV18 and TRBJ2-7, reads NAGVMQNPRHLVRRRGQEARLRCSPMKGHSHVYWYRQLPEEGLKFMVYLQKENIIDESGMPKERFSAEFPKEGPSILRIQQVVRGDSAAYFCASSPRTGEYEQYFGPGTRLTVT.

The chain has TRBV6-5 and TRBJ2-3, with TRBD2 identical over 8 bases. The CDR3 sequence is 16 residues long. The germline V gene encodes CDR1 MNHEY and CDR2 SVGAGI. V shed 5 bases and J 0 bases; nucleotides not matched to a gene: 7. CDR3 amino acids: CASSPSTSGSTDTQYF. The CDR3 DNA reads as TGTGCCAGCAGTCCTTCAACTAGCGGTAGCACAGATACGCAGTATTTT.

Worth noting for this clonotype: The CDR3 does not close with the conserved phenylalanine or tryptophan, likely indicating a read error. The chain combines TRBV15 with TRBJ2-3; 11 bases are shared with TRBD1. There are 14 residues in the CDR3. The germline gives CDR1 LNHNV, CDR2 YYDKDF (reference sequence). The V and J ends lost 7 bases and 4 bases, in that order; junction bases with no gene match: 4. The CDR3 protein is CATTGTGGSDTQYS. The CDR3, as DNA: TGTGCCACCACCGGGACAGGGGGGTCAGATACGCAGTATTCT.

This clonotype has only a few counts. The rearrangement links TRBV28 to TRBJ2-7; the D call may be TRBD1 or TRBD2 (5 bases each). The V gene lost 5 bases and the J gene lost 2 bases, with 10 bases spanning the gap. This CDR3 spans 13 amino acids. The germline V gene encodes CDR1 MDHEN and CDR2 SYDVKM. The CDR3 here is CASSPGSAYEQYF. Written as DNA, the CDR3 is TGTGCCAGCAGTCCAGGGAGCGCCTACGAGCAGTACTTC.

J is TRBJ2-3 and V is TRBV5-1; tentatively, D is TRBD2 (7 bases). The CDR3 extends over 14 amino acids. Germline V CDR1 and CDR2: SGHRS, YFSETQ. V was pared by 3 bases and J by 4 bases, with 12 bases between. The DNA of the CDR3 is TGCGCCAGCAGCTCGAGGGGGGGCCCAGATACGCAGTATTTT. It encodes CASSSRGGPDTQYF.

This clonotype was observed a handful of times. The V and J genes are TRBV12-3 or TRBV12-4 and TRBJ1-2; D is uncertain. The ends were cut back, 3 bases at V and 2 bases at J, with 7 bases in the middle. CDR3 length equals 13 residues. The CDR3 region is CASSLSENYGYTF. The CDR3 DNA reads TGTGCCAGCAGTTTGTCGGAGAACTATGGCTACACCTTC.

V gene TRBV3-1 combines with J gene TRBJ2-5; D not certain. This CDR3 has 15 residues. CDR1 is LGHDT and CDR2 is YNNKEL in the germline V gene (reference sequence). The germline V and J ends were trimmed by 1 base and 0 bases, with 9 bases remaining between them. The CDR3 spells CASSQARHNQETQYF. CDR3 sequence (DNA): TGTGCCAGCAGCCAAGCGAGACACAACCAAGAGACCCAGTACTTC.

The chain is built from TRBV28 and TRBJ2-5; TRBD2 matches at 9 bases. Germline V lookup: CDR1 MDHEN, CDR2 SYDVKM. V lost 3 bases and J lost 3; bases outside the gene matches: 8. There are 16 residues in the CDR3. CDR3 sequence: CASSFIGREGKETQYF. DNA for the CDR3: TGTGCCAGCAGTTTTATCGGGCGGGAGGGCAAAGAGACCCAGTACTTC. The full variable domain, completed using reference TRBV28 and TRBJ2-5, is DVKVTQSSRYLVKRTGEKVFLECVQDMDHENMFWYRQDPGLGLRLIYFSYDVKMKEKGDIPEGYSVSREKKERFSLILESASTNQTSMYLCASSFIGREGKETQYFGPGTRLLVL.

The chain links TRBV12-3 or TRBV12-4 to TRBJ2-1; 11 bases agree with TRBD1. Trimming cost V 6 bases and J 9 bases; bases outside gene matches: 10. The CDR3 has 15 residues. CDR3 coding DNA: TGTGCCAGCAGAGTTTCCGGACAGGGGGCGCGTGAGCAGTTCTTC. Translating gives CASRVSGQGAREQFF.

This chain joins TRBV7-9 and TRBJ1-5; 8 nucleotides agree with TRBD1. V was pared by 1 base and J by 4 bases, with 0 bases of the junction left unmatched. CDR1 SEHNR and CDR2 FQNEAQ come from the germline V gene (reference sequence). CDR3 length: 14 amino acids. The CDR3 DNA sequence: TGTGCCAGCAGCTTAGGGGACAGGAATCAGCCCCAGCATTTT. It yields the protein CASSLGDRNQPQHF.

This clonotype was seen a handful of times. This sequence joins TRBV7-9 and TRBJ2-7, with TRBD1 matching 10 bases. V gave up 5 bases and J gave up 4 bases; unmatched junction bases: 5. Germline V CDR1 and CDR2: SEHNR, FQNEAQ (reference sequence). CDR3 length: 14 residues. In nucleotides, the CDR3 is TGTGCCAGCAGCATGGGACAGGGGAATTACGAGCAGTACTTC. Its protein is CASSMGQGNYEQYF.

V usage is TRBV15 and J usage is TRBJ1-2, with 7 bases fitting TRBD1. The germline V gene has CDR1 LNHNV and CDR2 YYDKDF (reference sequence). V lost 5 bases, J lost 6 bases, and 9 bases stayed unmatched. The CDR3 covers 14 residues. CDR3 amino acids: CATSEQGQPHGYTF. The CDR3 DNA follows: TGTGCCACCAGCGAACAGGGACAGCCCCATGGCTACACCTTC.

This chain connects TRBV5-5 to TRBJ1-1, with a possible D match to TRBD1 (6 bases). V shed 0 bases and J shed 5 bases, with 11 bases lying between them. Germline-derived CDR1 and CDR2 are SGHKS and YYEKEE (reference sequence). The CDR3 loop spans 14 amino acids. CDR3 DNA sequence: TGTGCCAGCAGCTTGGCGCCAGGGGTAACTGAAGCTTTCTTT. Its translation: CASSLAPGVTEAFF.

The chain combines TRBV12-3 or TRBV12-4 with TRBJ1-6; D gene ambiguous. With 5 bases removed from V and 0 bases from J, the gap between germline ends came to 23 bases. This CDR3 spans 20 amino acids. The CDR3 DNA sequence: TGTGCCAGCAGTGTAGAACACGGGCCATTTAGGAGCTCCTATAATTCACCCCTCCACTTT. Protein product: CASSVEHGPFRSSYNSPLHF.

V usage is TRBV5-6 and J usage is TRBJ1-1; D may be TRBD1 (6 bases). Germline values: CDR1 SGHDT, CDR2 YYEEEE. Deletions cut 2 bases from V and 0 bases from J, with 14 bases between. This CDR3 is built from 16 residues. The CDR3 nucleotides read TGTGCCAGCAGCTTAAGGGGTGGGGGCATGAACACTGAAGCTTTCTTT. This gives the protein CASSLRGGGMNTEAFF.

This chain connects TRBV6-4 to TRBJ2-4; 8 nucleotides match TRBD2. The J call may be wrong; the DNA end is better matched by TRBJ2-7. Germline CDR1 MRHNA, CDR2 SNTAGT. The CDR3 is 17 amino acids. The CDR3 DNA follows: TGTGCCAGCTTGTGTTCGAGCGGGGGATCCATACCCTACGAGCAGTACTTC. This sequence encodes CASLCSSGGSIPYEQYF.

This clonotype was observed a handful of times. J is TRBJ2-1 and V is TRBV27; 11 positions match TRBD2. This CDR3 is built from 15 residues. The trim removed 3 bases at V and 8 bases at J, leaving 6 bases unmatched. Germline V gives CDR1 MNHEY, CDR2 SMNVEV (reference sequence). The CDR3 reads CASSFVTSGSDEQFF. In DNA form, the CDR3 reads TGTGCCAGCAGTTTTGTTACTAGCGGGAGTGATGAGCAGTTCTTC.

There are a few counts of this clonotype. The genes are TRBV5-1 and TRBJ2-4, with 10 bases fitting TRBD1. The V gene end was trimmed by 4 bases and the J gene end by 1 base; junction bases not matched to a gene: 5. This CDR3 is 16 amino acids long. Germline CDR1 and CDR2: SGHRS and YFSETQ. The CDR3 DNA sequence: TGCGCCAGCAGCCGCCCGGACAGGGGGGCCAAAAACATTCAGTACTTC. Its translation: CASSRPDRGAKNIQYF.

The rearrangement links TRBV3-1 to TRBJ2-5, with 8 bases identical to TRBD2. Unmatched junction bases numbered 11, after V lost 0 bases and J lost 11 bases. Germline CDR1 and CDR2: LGHDT and YNNKEL (reference sequence). The CDR3 loop spans 15 amino acids. The CDR3 sequence: CASSQERGAGNEQYF. The CDR3 nucleotides read TGTGCCAGCAGCCAAGAGCGGGGGGCTGGGAATGAGCAGTACTTC.

The chain links TRBV7-6 to TRBJ2-7; 7 positions match TRBD1. The J call may be wrong; the DNA end is better matched by TRBJ2-5. The length of the CDR3 is 14 residues. Per germline, CDR1 SGHVS and CDR2 FNYEAQ. The CDR3 sequence is CASSDRDREETQYF. As DNA, the CDR3 is TGTGCCAGCAGCGACAGGGACAGAGAAGAGACCCAGTACTTC.